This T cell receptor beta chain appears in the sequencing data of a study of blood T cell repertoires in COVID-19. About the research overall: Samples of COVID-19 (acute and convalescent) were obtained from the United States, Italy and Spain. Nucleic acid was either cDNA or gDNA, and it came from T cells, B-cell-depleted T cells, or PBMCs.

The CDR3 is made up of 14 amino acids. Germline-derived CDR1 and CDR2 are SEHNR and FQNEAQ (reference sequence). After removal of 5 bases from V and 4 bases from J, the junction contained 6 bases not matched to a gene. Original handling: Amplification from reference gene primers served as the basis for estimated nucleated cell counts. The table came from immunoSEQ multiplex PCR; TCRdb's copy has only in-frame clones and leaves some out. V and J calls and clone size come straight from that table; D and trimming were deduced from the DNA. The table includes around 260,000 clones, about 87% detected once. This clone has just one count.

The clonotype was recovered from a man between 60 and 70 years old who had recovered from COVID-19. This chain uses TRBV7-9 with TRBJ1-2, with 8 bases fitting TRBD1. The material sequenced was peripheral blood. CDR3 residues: CASSGDRFLYGYTF. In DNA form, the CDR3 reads TGTGCCAGCAGCGGGGACAGGTTCCTCTATGGCTACACCTTC.